One sample yielded the 11 T cell receptor beta chains listed below, sequenced in a study of regulatory T cells in long-lasting Graves disease. Library construction for TCR beta used iRepertoire HTBI primers and Arm-PCR of CDR3 regions. TCRdb analysed the multiplex PCR reads with MiXCR anew, one entry per CDR3 protein. The sample contains roughly 560,000 distinct CDR3 sequences, around 12% of which appear only once. Time point given: newly diagnosed GD, antithyroid drugs for less than 3 months. PBMCs provided the RNA from which the TCR library was made. The sample also formed part of further work on T cells in Graves' hyperthyroidism and ophthalmopathy.

The sample consisted of peripheral blood mononuclear cells (PBMCs), taken at new diagnosis, from a patient treated with antithyroid drugs. The receptors originated from a woman under 40 with Graves disease.

This clonotype was recorded at least ten times. The junction departs from germline at one end; a sequencing error may be responsible. The chain employs TRBV5-1 and TRBJ1-1; TRBD1 might be the D (6 bases). From germline, CDR1 is SGHRS and CDR2 YFSETQ. CDR3 length: 14 residues. The CDR3 DNA reads as TGTGCCAGCAGCTTACGGCAGGGGAGCACTGAAGCTTTCTTT. Residues: CASSLRQGSTEAFF.

Here the CDR3 reads CASRGQGHEQYF. CDR3 sequence (DNA): TGTGCCAGCAGGGGACAGGGGCACGAGCAGTACTTC. This chain uses TRBV6-2 or TRBV6-3 with TRBJ2-7; 10 bases line up with TRBD1. The V and J ends lost 6 bases and 5 bases, in that order; junction bases with no gene match: 1. Per germline, CDR1 MNHEY and CDR2 SVGEGT. This CDR3 has 12 residues.

This clonotype was seen at least ten times. The chain links TRBV13 to TRBJ2-7; no definite D call. Germline V lookup: CDR1 PRHDT, CDR2 FYEKMQ (reference sequence). V lost 8 bases to trimming and J lost 1 base, with 15 bases between them. The CDR3 spans 14 residues. CDR3 nucleotide sequence: TGTGCCAGCGGCTGGGCCAGGAATTCCTACGAGCAGTACTTC. It is translated as CASGWARNSYEQYF.

This clonotype was counted only a few times. The chain employs TRBV5-1 and TRBJ2-7; the D call may be TRBD1 or TRBD2 (5 bases each). Per the germline V gene, CDR1 is SGHRS and CDR2 is YFSETQ. CDR3 size: 16 residues. Trimming pared 2 bases from V and 2 bases from J, leaving 17 bases between. In DNA, the CDR3 is TGCGCCAGCAGCTTTGATGGGACCCCCCGGCCCTACGAGCAGTACTTC. It yields the protein CASSFDGTPRPYEQYF.

This clonotype appeared many times. Germline and junction disagree at one end, which may indicate a read error. The chain links TRBV6-1 to TRBJ2-5, with 11 nucleotides matching TRBD2. The CDR3 is 13 residues long. Germline CDR1 is MNHNS and CDR2 is SASEGT. The CDR3, as DNA: TGTGCCAGCAGTCCGGCTCATACTAGCGGGAGTCTCTTC. It codes for CASSPAHTSGSLF.

V usage is TRBV11-2 and J usage is TRBJ2-1; 13 positions match TRBD2. From germline, CDR1 is SGHAT and CDR2 FQNNGV. Trimming took 0 bases from V and 6 from J; bases not matched to a gene: 5. The CDR3 length is 17 residues. The CDR3 nucleotides read TGTGCCAGCAGCTTAGATAGGGGACTAGCGGGAAGCAATGAGCAGTTCTTC. Its translation: CASSLDRGLAGSNEQFF.

This clonotype has more than one count but fewer than ten. The rearrangement joins TRBV19 to TRBJ1-1; D gene uncertain. The CDR3 consists of 11 residues. Trimming left V 7 bases short and J 7 bases short, with 10 bases between. Germline V gene data show CDR1 as LNHDA and CDR2 as SQIVND (reference sequence). The CDR3 DNA sequence: TGTGCCAGTACCGCGTTAGGTGAAGCTTTCTTT. Translated, it gives CASTALGEAFF. Full variable domain (outside the CDR3, taken from reference TRBV19 and TRBJ1-1): DGGITQSPKYLFRKEGQNVTLSCEQNLNHDAMYWYRQDPGQGLRLIYYSQIVNDFQKGDIAEGYSVSREKKESFPLTVTSAQKNPTAFYLCASTALGEAFFGQGTRLTVV.

This chain uses TRBV7-9 with TRBJ1-1; TRBD1 is a possible D gene (5 bases). This CDR3 has 17 residues. Germline V gene lookup returns CDR1 SEHNR and CDR2 FQNEAQ (reference sequence). The V end lost 2 bases, the J end lost 3 bases, and 19 bases lay between the germline ends. The CDR3 region is CASSLRSLIGGDTEAFF. In DNA form, the CDR3 reads TGTGCCAGCAGCTTACGGTCGCTCATCGGGGGGGACACTGAAGCTTTCTTT.

This rearrangement joins TRBV2 to TRBJ2-1; tentatively, D is TRBD2 (6 bases). Germline values: CDR1 SNHLY, CDR2 FYNNEI. The CDR3 length is 15 residues. V lost 4 bases and J lost 4, with 14 bases in between. DNA of the CDR3: TGTGCCAGCAGTGTCACGGAGGGACGATACAATGAGCAGTTCTTC. This translates into CASSVTEGRYNEQFF.

The chain employs TRBV6-1 and TRBJ1-5; 7 bases align to TRBD1. In germline, CDR1 is MNHNS, CDR2 SASEGT. The CDR3 is 15 amino acids. Germline trimming cut 6 bases from V and 4 bases from J; bases unmatched to any gene: 9. CDR3: CASSSDRAANQPQHF. CDR3 DNA sequence: TGTGCCAGCAGCTCCGACAGGGCCGCTAATCAGCCCCAGCATTTT.

The CDR3 sequence: CASSLSRISGANVLTF. CDR3 nucleotides: TGTGCCAGCAGTTTAAGTCGGATCTCTGGGGCCAACGTCCTGACTTTC. The rearrangement links TRBV28 to TRBJ2-6; D gene unclear. Germline values: CDR1 MDHEN, CDR2 SYDVKM. The germline V and J ends were trimmed by 2 bases and 0 bases, with 8 bases remaining between them. The CDR3 length is 16 residues.